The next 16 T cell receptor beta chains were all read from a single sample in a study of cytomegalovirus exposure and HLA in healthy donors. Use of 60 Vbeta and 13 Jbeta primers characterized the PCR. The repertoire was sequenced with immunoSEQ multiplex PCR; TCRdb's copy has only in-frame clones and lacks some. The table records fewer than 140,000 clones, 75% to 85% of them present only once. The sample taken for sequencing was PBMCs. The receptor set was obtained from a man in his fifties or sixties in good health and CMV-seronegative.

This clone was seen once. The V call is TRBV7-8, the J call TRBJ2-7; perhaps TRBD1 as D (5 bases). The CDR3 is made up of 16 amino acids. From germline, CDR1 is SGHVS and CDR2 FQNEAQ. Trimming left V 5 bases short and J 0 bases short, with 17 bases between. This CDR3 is CASSVAPTASSYEQYV. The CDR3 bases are TGTGCCAGCAGCGTCGCCCCGACAGCGAGCTCCTACGAGCAGTACGTC.

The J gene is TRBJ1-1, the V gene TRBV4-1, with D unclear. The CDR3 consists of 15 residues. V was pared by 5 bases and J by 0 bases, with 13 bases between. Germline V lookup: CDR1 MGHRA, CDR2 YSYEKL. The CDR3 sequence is CASSNIQIMNTEAFF. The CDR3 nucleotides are TGCGCCAGCAGCAATATACAGATAATGAACACTGAAGCTTTCTTT.

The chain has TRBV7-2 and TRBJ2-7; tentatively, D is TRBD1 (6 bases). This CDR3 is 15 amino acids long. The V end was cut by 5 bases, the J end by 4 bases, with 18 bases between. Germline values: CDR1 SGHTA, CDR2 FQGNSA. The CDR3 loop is CASSAYRGQGYEQYF. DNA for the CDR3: TGTGCCAGCAGCGCCTATAGGGGACAAGGTTACGAGCAGTACTTC.

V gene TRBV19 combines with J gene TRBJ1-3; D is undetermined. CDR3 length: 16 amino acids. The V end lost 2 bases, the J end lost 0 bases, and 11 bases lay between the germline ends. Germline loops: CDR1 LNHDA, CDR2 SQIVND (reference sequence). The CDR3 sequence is CASSIMESGSGNTIYF. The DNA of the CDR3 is TGTGCCAGTAGTATAATGGAGTCCGGCTCTGGAAACACCATATATTTT.

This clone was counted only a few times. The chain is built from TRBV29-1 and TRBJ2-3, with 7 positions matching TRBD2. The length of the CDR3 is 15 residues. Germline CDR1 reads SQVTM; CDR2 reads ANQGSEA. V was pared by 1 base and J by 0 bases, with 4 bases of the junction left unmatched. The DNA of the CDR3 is TGCAGCGTTGAAGGGACTAGGCCTAGCACAGATACGCAGTATTTT. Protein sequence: CSVEGTRPSTDTQYF.

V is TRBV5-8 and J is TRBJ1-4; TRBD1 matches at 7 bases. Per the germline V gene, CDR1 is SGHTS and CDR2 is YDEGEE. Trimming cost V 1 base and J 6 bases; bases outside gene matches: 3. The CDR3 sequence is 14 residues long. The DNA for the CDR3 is TGTGCCAGCAGCTTGACAGGGGTGGATGAAAAACTGTTTTTT. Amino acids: CASSLTGVDEKLFF. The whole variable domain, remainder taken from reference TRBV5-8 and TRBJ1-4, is EAGVTQSPTHLIKTRGQQATLRCSPISGHTSVYWYQQALGLGLQFLLWYDEGEERNRGNFPPRFSGRQFPNYSSELNVNALELEDSALYLCASSLTGVDEKLFFGSGTQLSVL.

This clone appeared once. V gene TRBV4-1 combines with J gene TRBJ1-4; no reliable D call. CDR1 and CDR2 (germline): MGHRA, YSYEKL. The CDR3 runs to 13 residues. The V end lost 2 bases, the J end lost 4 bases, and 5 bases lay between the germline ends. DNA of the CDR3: TGCGCCAGCAGCCAAAACAATAATGAAAAACTGTTTTTT. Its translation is CASSQNNNEKLFF.

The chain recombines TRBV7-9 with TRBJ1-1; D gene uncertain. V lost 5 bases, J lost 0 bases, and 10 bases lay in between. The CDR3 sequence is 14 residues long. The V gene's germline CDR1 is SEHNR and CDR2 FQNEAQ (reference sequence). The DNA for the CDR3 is TGTGCCAGCAGCCCTGCGGCAATGAACACTGAAGCTTTCTTT. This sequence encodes CASSPAAMNTEAFF.

In DNA, the CDR3 is TGTGCCAGCAGCTCCTGGACAGGGCGGACCGGGGAGCTGTTTTTT. It codes for CASSSWTGRTGELFF. V and J are TRBV7-9 and TRBJ2-2; the match to TRBD1 covers 8 bases. Germline V lookup: CDR1 SEHNR, CDR2 FQNEAQ (reference sequence). The CDR3 contains 15 residues. The J segment lost 5 bases and the V segment lost 4 bases, leaving 6 bases of the junction unmatched.

The CDR3 region is CASSQVGPQALEKLFF. The CDR3 region has the DNA TGTGCCAGCAGCCAAGTAGGTCCTCAGGCCCTCGAAAAACTGTTTTTT. The chain couples TRBV14 to TRBJ1-4; D call uncertain. V was trimmed by 1 base and J by 8 bases, leaving 17 bases between them. Germline V CDR1 and CDR2: SGHDN, FVKESK. The CDR3 length is 16 residues.

In DNA form, the CDR3 reads TGTGCCAGCAGCCACGGGGGGCAGGGTAGGAATGAGCAGTTCTTC. This codes for CASSHGGQGRNEQFF. This chain links TRBV5-4 with TRBJ2-1, with TRBD2 as a possible D gene (7 bases). V lost 4 bases to trimming and J lost 7 bases, with 18 bases between them. The CDR3 has 15 residues. Germline-derived CDR1 and CDR2 are SGHNT and YYREEE (reference sequence).

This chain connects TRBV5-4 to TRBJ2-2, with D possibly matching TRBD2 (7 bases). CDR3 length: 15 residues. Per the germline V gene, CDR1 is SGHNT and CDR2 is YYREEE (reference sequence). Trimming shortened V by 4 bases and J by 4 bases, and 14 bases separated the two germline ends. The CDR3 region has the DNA TGTGCCAGCAGCCCCGGGGGGCGGGGCACCGGGGAGCTGTTTTTT. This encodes CASSPGGRGTGELFF.

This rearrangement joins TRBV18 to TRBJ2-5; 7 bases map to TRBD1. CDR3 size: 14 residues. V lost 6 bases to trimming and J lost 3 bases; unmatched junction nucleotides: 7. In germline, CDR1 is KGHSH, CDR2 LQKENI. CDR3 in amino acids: CASSPGTDKETQYF. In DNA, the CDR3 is TGTGCCAGCTCTCCGGGGACAGATAAAGAGACCCAGTACTTC.

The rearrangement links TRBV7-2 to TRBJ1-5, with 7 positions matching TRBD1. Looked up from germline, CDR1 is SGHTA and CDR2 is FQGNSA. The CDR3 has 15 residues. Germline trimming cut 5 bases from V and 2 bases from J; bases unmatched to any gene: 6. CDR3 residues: CASSLHRGGNQPQHF. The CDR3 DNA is TGTGCCAGCAGCCTTCACAGGGGCGGCAATCAGCCCCAGCATTTT. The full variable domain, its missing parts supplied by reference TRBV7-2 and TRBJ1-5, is GAGVSQSPSNKVTEKGKDVELRCDPISGHTALYWYRQSLGQGLEFLIYFQGNSAPDKSGLPSDRFSAERTGGSVSTLTIQRTQQEDSAVYLCASSLHRGGNQPQHFGDGTRLSIL.

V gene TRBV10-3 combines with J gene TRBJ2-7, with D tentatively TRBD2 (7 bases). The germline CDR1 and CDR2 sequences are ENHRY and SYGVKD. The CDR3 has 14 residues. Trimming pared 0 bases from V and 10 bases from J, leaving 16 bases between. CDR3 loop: CAISESGGAVGQYV. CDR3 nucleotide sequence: TGTGCCATCAGTGAGTCGGGGGGGGCAGTCGGCCAGTACGTC.

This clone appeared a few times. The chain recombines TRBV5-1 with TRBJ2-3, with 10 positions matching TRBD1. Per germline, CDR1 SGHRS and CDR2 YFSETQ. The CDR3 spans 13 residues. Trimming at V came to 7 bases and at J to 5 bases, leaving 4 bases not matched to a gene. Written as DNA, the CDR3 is TGCGCCAGCGACAGGGGGCGACGAGATACGCAGTATTTT. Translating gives CASDRGRRDTQYF.